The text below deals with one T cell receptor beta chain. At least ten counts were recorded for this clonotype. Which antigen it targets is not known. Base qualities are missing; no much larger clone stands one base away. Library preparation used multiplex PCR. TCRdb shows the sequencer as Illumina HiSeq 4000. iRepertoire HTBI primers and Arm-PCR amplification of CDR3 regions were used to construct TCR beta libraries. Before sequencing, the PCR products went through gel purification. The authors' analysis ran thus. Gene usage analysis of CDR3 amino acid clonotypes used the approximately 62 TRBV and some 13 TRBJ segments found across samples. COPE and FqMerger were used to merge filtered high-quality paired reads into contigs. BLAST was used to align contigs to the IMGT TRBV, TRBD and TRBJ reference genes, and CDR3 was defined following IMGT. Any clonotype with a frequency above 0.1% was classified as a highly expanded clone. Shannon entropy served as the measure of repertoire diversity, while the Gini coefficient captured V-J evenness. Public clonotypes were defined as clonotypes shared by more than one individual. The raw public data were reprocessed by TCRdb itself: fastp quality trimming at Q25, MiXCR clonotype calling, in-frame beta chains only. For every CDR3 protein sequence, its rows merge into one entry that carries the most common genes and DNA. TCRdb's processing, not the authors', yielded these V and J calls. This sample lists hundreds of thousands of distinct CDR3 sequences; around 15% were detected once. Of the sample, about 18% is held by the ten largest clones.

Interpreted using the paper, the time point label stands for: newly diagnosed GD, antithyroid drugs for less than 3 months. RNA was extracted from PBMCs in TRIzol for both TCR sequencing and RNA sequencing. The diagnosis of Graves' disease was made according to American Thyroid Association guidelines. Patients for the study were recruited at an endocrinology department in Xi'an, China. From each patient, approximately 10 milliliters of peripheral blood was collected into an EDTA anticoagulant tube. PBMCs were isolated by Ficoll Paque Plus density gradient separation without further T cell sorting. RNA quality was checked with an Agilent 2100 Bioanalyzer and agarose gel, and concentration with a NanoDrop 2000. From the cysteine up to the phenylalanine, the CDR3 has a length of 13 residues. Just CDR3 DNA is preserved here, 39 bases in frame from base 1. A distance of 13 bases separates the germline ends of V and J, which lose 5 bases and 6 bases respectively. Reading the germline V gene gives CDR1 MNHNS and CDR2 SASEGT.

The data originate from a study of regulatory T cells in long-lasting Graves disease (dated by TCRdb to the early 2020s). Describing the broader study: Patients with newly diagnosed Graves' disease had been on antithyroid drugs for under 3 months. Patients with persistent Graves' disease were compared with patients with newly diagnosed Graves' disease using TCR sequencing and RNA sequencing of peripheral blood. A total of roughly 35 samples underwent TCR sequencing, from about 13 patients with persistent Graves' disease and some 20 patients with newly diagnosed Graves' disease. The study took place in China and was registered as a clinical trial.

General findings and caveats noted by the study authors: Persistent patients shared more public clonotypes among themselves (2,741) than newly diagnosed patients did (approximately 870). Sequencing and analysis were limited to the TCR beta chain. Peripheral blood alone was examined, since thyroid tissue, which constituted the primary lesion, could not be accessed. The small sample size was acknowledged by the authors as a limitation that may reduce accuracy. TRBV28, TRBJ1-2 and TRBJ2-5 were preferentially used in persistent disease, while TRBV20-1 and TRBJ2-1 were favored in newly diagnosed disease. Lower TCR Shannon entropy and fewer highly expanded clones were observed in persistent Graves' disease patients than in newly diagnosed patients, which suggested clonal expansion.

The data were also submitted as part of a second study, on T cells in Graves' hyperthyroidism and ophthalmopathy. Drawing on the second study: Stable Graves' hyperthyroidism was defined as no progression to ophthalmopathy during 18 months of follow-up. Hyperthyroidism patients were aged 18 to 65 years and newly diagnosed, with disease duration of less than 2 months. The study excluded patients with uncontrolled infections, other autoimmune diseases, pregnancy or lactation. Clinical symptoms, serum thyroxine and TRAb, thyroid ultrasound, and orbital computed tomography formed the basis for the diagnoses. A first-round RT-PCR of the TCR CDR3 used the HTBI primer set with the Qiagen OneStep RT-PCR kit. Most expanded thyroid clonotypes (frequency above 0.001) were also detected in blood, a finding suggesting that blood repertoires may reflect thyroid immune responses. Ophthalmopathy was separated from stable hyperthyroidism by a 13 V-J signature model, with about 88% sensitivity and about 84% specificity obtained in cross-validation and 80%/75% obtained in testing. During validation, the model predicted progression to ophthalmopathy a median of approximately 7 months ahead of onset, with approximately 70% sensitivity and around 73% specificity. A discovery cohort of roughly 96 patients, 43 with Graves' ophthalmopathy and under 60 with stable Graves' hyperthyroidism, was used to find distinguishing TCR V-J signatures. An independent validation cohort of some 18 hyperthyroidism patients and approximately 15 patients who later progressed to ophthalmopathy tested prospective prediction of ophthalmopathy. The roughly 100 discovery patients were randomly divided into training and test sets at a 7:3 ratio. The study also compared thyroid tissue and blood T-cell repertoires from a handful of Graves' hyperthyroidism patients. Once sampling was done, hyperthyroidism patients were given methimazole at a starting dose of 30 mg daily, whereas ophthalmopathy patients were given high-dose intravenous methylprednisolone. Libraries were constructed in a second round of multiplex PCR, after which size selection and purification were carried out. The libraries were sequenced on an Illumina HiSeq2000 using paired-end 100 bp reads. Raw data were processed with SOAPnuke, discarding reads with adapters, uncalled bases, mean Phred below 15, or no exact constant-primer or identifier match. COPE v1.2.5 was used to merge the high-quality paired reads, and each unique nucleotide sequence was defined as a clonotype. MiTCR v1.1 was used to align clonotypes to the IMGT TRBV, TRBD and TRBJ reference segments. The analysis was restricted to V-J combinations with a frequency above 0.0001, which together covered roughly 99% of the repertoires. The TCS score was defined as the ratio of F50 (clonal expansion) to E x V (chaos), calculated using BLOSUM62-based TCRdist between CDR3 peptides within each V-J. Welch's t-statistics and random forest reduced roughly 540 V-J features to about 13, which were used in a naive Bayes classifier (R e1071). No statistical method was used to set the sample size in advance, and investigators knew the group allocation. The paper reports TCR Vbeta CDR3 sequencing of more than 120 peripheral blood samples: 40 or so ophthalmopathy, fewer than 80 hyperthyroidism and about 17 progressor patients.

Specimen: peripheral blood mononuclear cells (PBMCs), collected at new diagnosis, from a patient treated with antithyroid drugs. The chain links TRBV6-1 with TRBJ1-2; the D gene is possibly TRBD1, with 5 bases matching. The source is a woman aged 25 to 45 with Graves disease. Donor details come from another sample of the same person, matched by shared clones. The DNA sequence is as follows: TGTGCCAGCAGTCGACAGCTTCTAGATGGCTACACCTTC. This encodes CASSRQLLDGYTF.